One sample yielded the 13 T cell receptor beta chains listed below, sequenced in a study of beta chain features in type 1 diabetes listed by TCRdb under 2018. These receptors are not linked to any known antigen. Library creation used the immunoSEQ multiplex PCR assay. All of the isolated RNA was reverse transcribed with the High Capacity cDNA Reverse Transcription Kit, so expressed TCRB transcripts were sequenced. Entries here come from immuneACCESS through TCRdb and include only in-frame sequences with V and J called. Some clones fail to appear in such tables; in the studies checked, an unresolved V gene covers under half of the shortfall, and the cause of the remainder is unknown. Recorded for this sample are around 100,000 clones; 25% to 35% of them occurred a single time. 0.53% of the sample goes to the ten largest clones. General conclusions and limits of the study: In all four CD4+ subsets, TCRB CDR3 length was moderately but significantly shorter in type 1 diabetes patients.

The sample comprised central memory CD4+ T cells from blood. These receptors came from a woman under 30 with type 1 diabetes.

CDR3 residues: CAWSLGGGSYEQYV. As DNA, the CDR3 is TGTGCCTGGAGTCTAGGTGGGGGCTCCTACGAGCAGTACGTC. The rearrangement links TRBV30 to TRBJ2-7; D possibly uses TRBD1 or TRBD2 (5 bases each). Trimming removed 2 bases from V and 0 bases from J, with 11 bases in between. The CDR3 spans 14 residues. Germline values: CDR1 GTSNPN, CDR2 SVGIG (reference sequence).

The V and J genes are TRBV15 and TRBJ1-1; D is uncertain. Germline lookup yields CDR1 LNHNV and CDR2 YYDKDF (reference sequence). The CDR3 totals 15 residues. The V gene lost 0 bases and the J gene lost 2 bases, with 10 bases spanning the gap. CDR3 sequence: CATSRDKNRNTEAFF. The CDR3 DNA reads TGTGCCACCAGCAGAGATAAGAACAGAAACACTGAAGCTTTCTTT.

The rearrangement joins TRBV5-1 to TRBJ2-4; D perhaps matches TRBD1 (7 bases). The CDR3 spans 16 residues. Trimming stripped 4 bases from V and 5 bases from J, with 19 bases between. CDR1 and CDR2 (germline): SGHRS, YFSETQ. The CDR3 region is CASSGGGTALQNIQYF. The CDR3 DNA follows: TGCGCCAGCAGCGGAGGGGGGACAGCGCTACAAAACATTCAGTACTTC.

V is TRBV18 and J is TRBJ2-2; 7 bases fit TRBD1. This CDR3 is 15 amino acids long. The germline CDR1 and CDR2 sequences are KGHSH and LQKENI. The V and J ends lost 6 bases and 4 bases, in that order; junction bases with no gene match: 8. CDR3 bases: TGTGCCAGCTCCAACGGACAGGCACCCACCGGGGAGCTGTTTTTT. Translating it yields CASSNGQAPTGELFF.

The CDR3 reads CASKGQPNTEAFF. CDR3 nucleotide sequence: TGTGCCAGCAAGGGACAGCCGAACACTGAAGCTTTCTTT. This chain connects TRBV2 to TRBJ1-1; 7 bases fit TRBD1. Germline CDR1 is SNHLY and CDR2 is FYNNEI. This CDR3 spans 13 amino acids. The V segment lost 7 bases and the J segment 1 base; nucleotides outside the gene matches: 3.

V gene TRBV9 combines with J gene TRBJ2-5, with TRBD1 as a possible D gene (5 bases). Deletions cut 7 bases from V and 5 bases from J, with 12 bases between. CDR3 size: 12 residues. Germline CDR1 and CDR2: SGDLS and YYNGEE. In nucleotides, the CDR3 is TGTGCCAGCGGACGGGCAGGGGAGACCCAGTACTTC. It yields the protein CASGRAGETQYF. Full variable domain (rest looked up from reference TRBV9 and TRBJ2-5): DSGVTQTPKHLITATGQRVTLRCSPRSGDLSVYWYQQSLDQGLQFLIQYYNGEERAKGNILERFSAQQFPDLHSELNLSSLELGDSALYFCASGRAGETQYFGPGTRLLVL.

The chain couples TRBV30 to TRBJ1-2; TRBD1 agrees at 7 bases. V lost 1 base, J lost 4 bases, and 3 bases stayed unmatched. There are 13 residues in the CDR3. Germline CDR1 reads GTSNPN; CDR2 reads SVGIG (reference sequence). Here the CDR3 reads CAWSGDSRYGYTF. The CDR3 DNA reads TGTGCCTGGAGTGGGGACAGCCGCTATGGCTACACCTTC. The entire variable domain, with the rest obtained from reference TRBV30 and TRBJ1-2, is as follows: SQTIHQWPATLVQPVGSPLSLECTVEGTSNPNLYWYRQAAGRGLQLLFYSVGIGQISSEVPQNLSASRPQDRQFILSSKKLLLSDSGFYLCAWSGDSRYGYTFGSGTRLTVV.

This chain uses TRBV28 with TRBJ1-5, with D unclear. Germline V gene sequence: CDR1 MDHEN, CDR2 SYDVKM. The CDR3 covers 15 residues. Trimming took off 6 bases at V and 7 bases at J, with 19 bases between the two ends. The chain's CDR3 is CASSPPHPGGQPQHF. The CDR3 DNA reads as TGTGCCAGCAGCCCCCCCCACCCGGGAGGGCAGCCCCAGCATTTT.

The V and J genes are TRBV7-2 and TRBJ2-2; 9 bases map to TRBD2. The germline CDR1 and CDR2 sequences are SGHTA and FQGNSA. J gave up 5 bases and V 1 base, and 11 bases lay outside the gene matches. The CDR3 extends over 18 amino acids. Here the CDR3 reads CASSLEGGSGSITGELFF. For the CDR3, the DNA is TGTGCCAGCAGCTTAGAGGGTGGTAGCGGGAGTATTACCGGGGAGCTGTTTTTT.

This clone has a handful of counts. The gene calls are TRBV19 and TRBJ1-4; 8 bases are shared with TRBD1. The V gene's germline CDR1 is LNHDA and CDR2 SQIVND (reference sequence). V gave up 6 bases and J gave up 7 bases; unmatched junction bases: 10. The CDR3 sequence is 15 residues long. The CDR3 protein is CASRPGTGNVEKLFF. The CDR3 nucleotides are TGTGCCAGTAGACCCGGGACAGGAAATGTTGAAAAACTGTTTTTT.

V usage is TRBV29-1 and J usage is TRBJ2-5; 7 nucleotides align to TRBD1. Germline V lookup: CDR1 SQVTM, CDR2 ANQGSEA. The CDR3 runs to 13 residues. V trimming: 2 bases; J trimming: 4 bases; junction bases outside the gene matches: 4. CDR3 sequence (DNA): TGCAGCGTTGAAAAGAGGACAGGAGAGACCCAGTACTTC. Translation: CSVEKRTGETQYF.

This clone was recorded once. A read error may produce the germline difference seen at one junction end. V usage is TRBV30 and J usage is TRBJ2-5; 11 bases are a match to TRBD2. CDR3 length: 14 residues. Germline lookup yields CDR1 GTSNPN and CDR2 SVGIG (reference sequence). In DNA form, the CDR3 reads TGTGCCTGGAGTGGGGAGGTAGCGGGAGGGCCTCGTGACTTC. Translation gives CAWSGEVAGGPRDF.

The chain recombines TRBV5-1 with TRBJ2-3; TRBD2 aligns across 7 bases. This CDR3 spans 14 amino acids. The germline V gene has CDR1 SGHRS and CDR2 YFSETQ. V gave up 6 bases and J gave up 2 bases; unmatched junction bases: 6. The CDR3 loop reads CASMGGISTDTQYF. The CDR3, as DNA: TGCGCCAGCATGGGAGGGATTTCCACAGATACGCAGTATTTT.